These T cell receptor beta chains were read from a single sample in a study of blood T cell repertoires in COVID-19. Assay used: immunoSEQ multiplex PCR; TCRdb lists only in-frame clones, some missing. The table lists 250,000 to 300,000 clones, over 65% of them singletons. The material sequenced was peripheral blood. The receptors originated from a woman older than 75 with acute or convalescent COVID-19. The CDR3 runs from the conserved cysteine through the conserved F or W. The D gene is left open where the match is weak. Rows give clone size only sometimes, using once, few, many, or a class for an expanded clone.

DNA	CDR3	D	V	J	size
TGTGCCAGCAGTGATAGTCAGGGGGGACAAGAGACCCAGTACTTC	CASSDSQGGQETQYF	-	TRBV6-1	TRBJ2-5	-
TGTGCCAGCAGTAAGGGGCCCCTCAATTACGAGCAGTACTTC	CASSKGPLNYEQYF	-	TRBV2	TRBJ2-7	-
TGTGCCAGCAGTGAAAGGGCGGGAGGACCAGATACGCAGTATTTT	CASSERAGGPDTQYF	TRBD2	TRBV2	TRBJ2-3	-
TGTGCCAGCAGCCCCCCCGGGGATAATGAAAAACTGTTTTTT	CASSPPGDNEKLFF	-	TRBV7-9	TRBJ1-4	once
TGTGCCAGCAACGACAGGCGGATATACAATGAGCAGTTCTTC	CASNDRRIYNEQFF	-	TRBV6-5	TRBJ2-1	-
TGTGCCAGCAGCGCATCCGGGACTAGCGGGAACACCGGGGAGCTGTTTTTT	CASSASGTSGNTGELFF	TRBD2	TRBV9	TRBJ2-2	-
TGTGCCAGCAGTGACCTACCGGGGGAGCCCCAGCATTTT	CASSDLPGEPQHF	-	TRBV2	TRBJ1-5	-
TGTGCCAGCAGTTCGCAGGGGGCGAGCTATGGCTACACCTTC	CASSSQGASYGYTF	TRBD1	TRBV2	TRBJ1-2	-
TGCGCCAGCAGTGTAGACTTAAACTATGGCTACACCTTC	CASSVDLNYGYTF	-	TRBV10-2	TRBJ1-2	once
TGTGCCAGCAGTTACGACAGGGGGCTTGAGCAGTTCTTC	CASSYDRGLEQFF	TRBD1	TRBV6-2/TRBV6-3	TRBJ2-1	-
TGTGCCAGCAGGTCCGGGGGGACTAGCACAGATACGCAGTATTTT	CASRSGGTSTDTQYF	TRBD2	TRBV6-5	TRBJ2-3	-
TGTGCCAGCAGCCAAGATCAGGGACAGGGTGCCACCGGGGAGCTGTTTTTT	CASSQDQGQGATGELFF	TRBD1	TRBV4-2	TRBJ2-2	-
TGTGCCAGTGACGGGGGAAACTCCTACAATGAGCAGTTCTTC	CASDGGNSYNEQFF	-	TRBV19	TRBJ2-1	once
TGTGCCAGTAGTAATAGACAGGATGAAAAACTGTTTTTT	CASSNRQDEKLFF	-	TRBV19	TRBJ1-4	few
TGTGCCAGTAGTATCGGAGGCCTCCAGGAGACCCAGTACTTC	CASSIGGLQETQYF	-	TRBV19	TRBJ2-5	-
TGTGCCAGCAGTTCGGGGGGAGTAGGTGAAAAACTGTTTTTT	CASSSGGVGEKLFF	-	TRBV6-5	TRBJ1-4	once
TGTGCCAGCAGCCATCAGACGGGCGAGCAGTACTTC	CASSHQTGEQYF	-	TRBV3-1/TRBV3-2	TRBJ2-7	-
TGTGCCAGCAGCGGGACTAGCGGGAGTAATGAGCAGTTCTTC	CASSGTSGSNEQFF	TRBD2	TRBV6-5	TRBJ2-1	-
TGTGCCAGCAGCTTCGGCTTACAGGGGCCCTACGAGCAGTACTTC	CASSFGLQGPYEQYF	TRBD1	TRBV5-5	TRBJ2-7	-
TGTGCCAGCAGCGCGGGACAGCAGAGCTCTGGAAACACCATATATTTT	CASSAGQQSSGNTIYF	TRBD1	TRBV9	TRBJ1-3	-
TGCGCCAGCAGCCAAACAAACAGGGGCCGGATGAACACTGAAGCTTTCTTT	CASSQTNRGRMNTEAFF	TRBD1	TRBV4-1	TRBJ1-1	few
TGTGCCTCCTGGACAGGGAGCTACGAGCAGTACTTC	CASWTGSYEQYF	TRBD1	TRBV30	TRBJ2-7	-
TGTGCCAGCAACTTGGCCGGGACAGGGCAAAACACCATATATTTT	CASNLAGTGQNTIYF	TRBD1	TRBV5-5	TRBJ1-3	-
TGCGCCAGCAGCCCCGAGGGGGGGAAAAGCTCCTACAATGAGCAGTTCTTC	CASSPEGGKSSYNEQFF	-	TRBV5-1	TRBJ2-1	-
TGTGCCAGCAGTGTCTTAGCGGGGGGGCCGGTTGAGACCCAGTACTTC	CASSVLAGGPVETQYF	TRBD2	TRBV2	TRBJ2-5	-
TGCGCCAGCAGCCAAGGCGGGGACTGGCCACAAGGGGAGCAGTTCTTC	CASSQGGDWPQGEQFF	-	TRBV4-3	TRBJ2-1	-